A selection of T cell receptor beta chains follows, all from one sample in a study of naive and memory T cell subsets. A single record per CDR3 protein comes from TCRdb applying MiXCR to the UMI-ligation and nested PCR reads. The sample consists of more than 100,000 distinct CDR3 sequences, around 35% of them appearing once. Input material: central memory CD4+ T cells from blood. The receptors here all came from a human donor in good health. Each CDR3 is given with its conserved first and last residue. D genes are given only for firm matches. Where a row states a size, it is once, few, many or the class of an expanded clone; other rows omit it.

V gene	D gene	J gene	clone size	CDR3 protein	CDR3 DNA
TRBV27	TRBD1	TRBJ2-7	-	CASSSPGTGGLEQYF	TGTGCCAGCAGTTCCCCCGGGACAGGGGGCCTCGAGCAGTACTTC
TRBV5-5	TRBD2	TRBJ2-1	-	CASSRTSGEQFF	TGTGCCAGCAGCCGGACTAGCGGAGAGCAGTTCTTC
TRBV7-9	TRBD1	TRBJ2-4	-	CASSPRTGGNIQYF	TGTGCCAGCAGCCCCCGGACAGGGGGGAACATTCAGTACTTC
TRBV20-1	TRBD2	TRBJ2-1	few	CSASGSGGGLSYNEQFF	TGCAGTGCTAGTGGTTCGGGGGGGGGCCTCTCCTACAATGAGCAGTTCTTC
TRBV6-2/TRBV6-3	TRBD2	TRBJ2-7	-	CASRSPSGRGYEQYF	TGTGCCAGCAGATCCCCTAGCGGGAGGGGATACGAGCAGTACTTC
TRBV20-1	-	TRBJ1-5	few	CSARLGGSGQPQHF	TGCAGTGCTAGATTAGGAGGGAGCGGACAGCCCCAGCATTTT
TRBV20-1	-	TRBJ2-7	-	CSASPRWGPSPYEQYF	TGCAGTGCTAGCCCTAGGTGGGGGCCCTCTCCCTACGAGCAGTACTTC
TRBV20-1	TRBD1	TRBJ1-4	-	CSARDRDRVPSMLFF	TGCAGTGCTAGAGACCGGGACAGGGTTCCGTCTATGCTGTTTTTT
TRBV2	TRBD2	TRBJ2-1	-	CASIWGGGYNEQFF	TGTGCCAGCATTTGGGGCGGGGGCTACAATGAGCAGTTCTTC
TRBV24-1	-	TRBJ2-2	many	CATSSYPGTGELFF	TGTGCCACCAGTTCCTACCCCGGGACCGGGGAGCTGTTTTTT
TRBV28	TRBD2	TRBJ2-5	-	CASSLVRGTSQETQYF	TGTGCCAGCAGTTTAGTGAGGGGGACTAGCCAAGAGACCCAGTACTTC
TRBV11-2	-	TRBJ1-1	-	CASSLGGRGRRAFF	TGTGCCAGCAGCTTAGGCGGCAGGGGCCGCAGGGCTTTCTTT
TRBV9	-	TRBJ1-1	few	CASSVARNTEAFF	TGTGCCAGCAGCGTAGCCCGGAACACTGAAGCTTTCTTT
TRBV18	TRBD1	TRBJ1-1	-	CASSLDRATEAFF	TGTGCCAGCTCCCTGGACAGGGCCACTGAAGCTTTCTTT
TRBV28	-	TRBJ2-7	many	CASSLKRDPKFSLAEQYF	TGTGCCAGCAGTTTGAAACGGGACCCAAAGTTTAGCCTTGCCGAGCAGTACTTC
TRBV29-1	TRBD2	TRBJ2-1	-	CSVPRLAGNEQFF	TGCAGCGTTCCTAGACTAGCGGGTAATGAGCAGTTCTTC
TRBV19	-	TRBJ1-1	-	CASSPVGTMNTEAFF	TGTGCCAGTAGTCCAGTCGGAACAATGAACACTGAAGCTTTCTTT
TRBV6-6	TRBD1	TRBJ1-2	-	CASSPGQHNGYTF	TGTGCCAGCAGTCCGGGACAGCATAATGGCTACACCTTC
TRBV28	-	TRBJ1-1	-	CASSRLALQLNTEAFF	TGTGCCAGCAGCCGACTGGCATTACAGTTGAACACTGAAGCTTTCTTT
TRBV20-1	-	TRBJ2-5	few	CSARDPRGRGDFQYF	TGCAGTGCTAGAGACCCACGGGGGAGGGGGGACTTCCAGTACTTC
TRBV2	-	TRBJ2-5	-	CASSESGGWAETQYF	TGTGCCAGCAGTGAGTCAGGCGGATGGGCAGAGACCCAGTACTTC
TRBV6-6	TRBD1	TRBJ2-7	few	CASLRPGTGSYEQYF	TGTGCCAGCCTCCGTCCGGGGACAGGGTCCTACGAGCAGTACTTC
TRBV7-8	-	TRBJ2-7	few	CASSLGHRKYEQYF	TGTGCCAGCAGCTTAGGACACAGAAAGTACGAGCAGTACTTC
TRBV10-3	TRBD2	TRBJ2-2	once	CATSGTSGMSWGTGELFF	TGTGCCACCTCGGGGACTAGCGGGATGAGCTGGGGCACCGGGGAGCTGTTTTTT
TRBV19	TRBD2	TRBJ2-1	-	CASSIGLAGGLVEQFF	TGTGCCAGTAGTATAGGACTAGCGGGAGGGCTTGTTGAGCAGTTCTTC
TRBV19	TRBD2	TRBJ2-1	-	CASGGREIGVYNEQFF	TGTGCCAGTGGCGGGAGGGAGATCGGGGTATACAATGAGCAGTTCTTC
TRBV6-2/TRBV6-3	-	TRBJ1-6	-	CASSYNGRRPPLHF	TGTGCCAGCAGTTATAATGGCCGGCGGCCACCCCTCCACTTT
TRBV14	-	TRBJ2-1	many	CASSQRIYNEQFF	TGTGCCAGCAGCCAGAGGATCTACAATGAGCAGTTCTTC
TRBV6-2/TRBV6-3	TRBD2	TRBJ2-1	-	CASSSGTSLEQFF	TGTGCCAGCAGTTCCGGGACTAGCCTTGAGCAGTTCTTC
TRBV18	-	TRBJ1-6	-	CASSADSDNSPLHF	TGTGCCAGCTCAGCGGACAGCGATAATTCACCCCTCCACTTT
TRBV5-1	TRBD2	TRBJ2-1	-	CASSLGGSGRADEQFF	TGCGCCAGCAGCTTGGGGGGTAGCGGGAGGGCCGATGAGCAGTTCTTC
TRBV10-2	-	TRBJ2-3	-	CASSDGGASTDTQYF	TGCGCCAGCAGTGATGGCGGTGCTAGCACAGATACGCAGTATTTT
TRBV14	TRBD2	TRBJ2-1	-	CASSLYSGSSYNEQFF	TGTGCCAGCAGCCTTTATAGCGGGAGCTCCTACAATGAGCAGTTCTTC
TRBV20-1	TRBD1	TRBJ2-5	-	CSARGTGVRGETQYF	TGCAGTGCGAGAGGGACAGGGGTCAGAGGGGAGACCCAGTACTTC
TRBV5-1	TRBD2	TRBJ2-3	few	CASLETSGSSRDTQYF	TGCGCCAGCCTGGAGACGAGCGGGAGTTCAAGAGATACGCAGTATTTT
TRBV24-1	TRBD2	TRBJ2-1	-	CATSDPSGTNNEQFF	TGTGCCACCAGTGACCCATCCGGGACTAACAATGAGCAGTTCTTC
TRBV6-5	-	TRBJ1-5	few	CASRPITGSNQPQHF	TGTGCCAGCAGGCCAATCACAGGTAGCAATCAGCCCCAGCATTTT
TRBV3-1	-	TRBJ2-1	-	CASSQMNEQFF	TGTGCCAGCAGCCAGATGAATGAGCAGTTCTTC
TRBV10-3	-	TRBJ2-1	-	CAISGQGAGAGVNEQFF	TGTGCCATCAGTGGCCAGGGGGCGGGAGCGGGGGTGAATGAGCAGTTCTTC
TRBV6-6	-	TRBJ2-7	-	CASSYHRSYEQYF	TGTGCCAGCAGTTACCACAGGTCCTACGAGCAGTACTTC
TRBV28	-	TRBJ1-4	few	CASSPSQPEKLFF	TGTGCCAGCAGTCCATCACAACCTGAAAAACTGTTTTTT
TRBV6-5	TRBD2	TRBJ2-5	-	CASRNGPGEGETQYF	TGTGCCAGCCGTAACGGGCCGGGGGAGGGGGAGACCCAGTACTTC
TRBV29-1	-	TRBJ2-1	-	CNVEEGLSSANYNEQFF	TGCAACGTTGAAGAGGGACTTTCTAGCGCCAACTACAATGAGCAGTTCTTC
TRBV29-1	-	TRBJ1-2	many	CSVPPPGLEGYGYTF	TGCAGCGTCCCCCCTCCCGGCCTGGAGGGCTATGGCTACACCTTC
TRBV30	TRBD1	TRBJ1-2	few	CAWFELGQGAHGYTF	TGTGCCTGGTTCGAGTTGGGACAGGGGGCTCATGGCTACACCTTC
TRBV27	TRBD1	TRBJ2-5	-	CASSSVDRGQETQYF	TGTGCCAGCAGTTCCGTAGACAGGGGCCAAGAGACCCAGTACTTC
TRBV20-1	-	TRBJ2-7	many	CSARDLGPSYEQYF	TGCAGTGCTAGAGATCTGGGACCATCCTACGAGCAGTACTTC
TRBV9	-	TRBJ2-3	-	CASSGHVLARRDTQYF	TGTGCCAGCAGCGGGCATGTATTAGCCAGGCGAGATACGCAGTATTTT
TRBV2	-	TRBJ2-3	-	CASIQASSSTDTQYF	TGTGCCAGCATACAGGCGTCATCTAGCACAGATACGCAGTATTTT